This TCR beta chain comes out of a study of vaccination effects on CD4 cells after COVID-19. Sequencing in the ViraFEST assay came after antigen-specific CD4+ T cells had been expanded with viral peptide pools, which were used to stimulate PBMC. Following an approximately 10-day culture, CD4+ T cells were purified. As for this clone: The target antigen is unknown.

V was shortened by 1 base and J by 1 base, with 7 bases between the two germline ends. Looked up from germline, CDR1 is KGHSH and CDR2 is LQKENI. The CDR3 contains 14 residues. Repertoires were generated with immunoSEQ multiplex PCR, while TCRdb's copy carries only in-frame clones and drops some. The sample lists approximately 87,000 clones; about 74% were seen once. This chain connects TRBV18 to TRBJ2-5; no clear D gene. The sequenced sample was CD4+ T cells from PBMCs cultured with HCoV-229E spike peptides, obtained before COVID-19 vaccination. This clonotype was sampled from a human donor who received a COVID-19 vaccine. The CDR3 DNA is TGTGCCAGCTCACCACGGCAGATCCAAGAGACCCAGTACTTC. Protein sequence: CASSPRQIQETQYF.